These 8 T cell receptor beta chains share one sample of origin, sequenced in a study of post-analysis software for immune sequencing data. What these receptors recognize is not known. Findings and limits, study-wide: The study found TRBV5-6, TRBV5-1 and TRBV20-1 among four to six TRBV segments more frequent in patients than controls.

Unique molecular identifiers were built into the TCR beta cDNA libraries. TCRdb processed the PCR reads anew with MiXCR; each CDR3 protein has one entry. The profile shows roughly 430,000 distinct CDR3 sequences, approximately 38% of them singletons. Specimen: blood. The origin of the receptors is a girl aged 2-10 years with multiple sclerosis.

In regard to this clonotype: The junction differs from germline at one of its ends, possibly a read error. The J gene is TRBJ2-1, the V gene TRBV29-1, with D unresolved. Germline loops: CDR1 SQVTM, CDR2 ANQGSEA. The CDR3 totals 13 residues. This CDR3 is CSVEGTVDNEQFF. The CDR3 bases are TGCAGCGTCGAAGGTACCGTTGACAATGAGCAGTTCTTC.

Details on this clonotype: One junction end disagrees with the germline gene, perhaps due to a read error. The CDR3 is CAGSLVLLAGDTGELFF. The CDR3 DNA is TGTGCCGGCAGCTTAGTCCTACTAGCGGGGGACACCGGGGAGCTGTTTTTT. J is TRBJ2-2 and V is TRBV7-2, with 11 nucleotides matching TRBD2. The V gene's germline CDR1 is SGHTA and CDR2 FQGNSA. The CDR3 covers 17 residues.

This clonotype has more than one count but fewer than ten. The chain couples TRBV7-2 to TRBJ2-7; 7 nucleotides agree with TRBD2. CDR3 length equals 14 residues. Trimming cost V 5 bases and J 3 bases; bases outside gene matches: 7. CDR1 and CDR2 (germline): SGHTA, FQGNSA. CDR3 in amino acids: CASSRTRDYYEQYF. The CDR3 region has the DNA TGTGCCAGCAGCCGGACCCGGGACTACTACGAGCAGTACTTC.

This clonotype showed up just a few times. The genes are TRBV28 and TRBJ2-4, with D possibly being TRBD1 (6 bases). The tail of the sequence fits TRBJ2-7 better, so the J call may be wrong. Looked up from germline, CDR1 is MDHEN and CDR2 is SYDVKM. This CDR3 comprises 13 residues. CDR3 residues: CASNSRGNGEQYF. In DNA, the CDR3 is TGTGCCAGCAACAGCAGGGGAAATGGCGAGCAGTACTTC.

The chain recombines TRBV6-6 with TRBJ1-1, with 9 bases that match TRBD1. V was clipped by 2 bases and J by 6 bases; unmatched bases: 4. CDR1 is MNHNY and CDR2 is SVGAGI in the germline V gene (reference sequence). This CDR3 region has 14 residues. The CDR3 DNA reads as TGTGCCAGCAGTTACAGGGACAGGGAGGCTGAAGCTTTCTTT. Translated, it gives CASSYRDREAEAFF.

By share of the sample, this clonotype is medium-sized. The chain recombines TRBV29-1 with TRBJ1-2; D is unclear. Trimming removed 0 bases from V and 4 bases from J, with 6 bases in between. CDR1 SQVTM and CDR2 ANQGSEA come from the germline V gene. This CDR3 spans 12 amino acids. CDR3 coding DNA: TGCAGCGTTGAAGAGGCCATCTATGGCTACACCTTC. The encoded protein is CSVEEAIYGYTF. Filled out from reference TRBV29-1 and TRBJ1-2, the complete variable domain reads SAVISQKPSRDICQRGTSLTIQCQVDSQVTMMFWYRQQPGQSLTLIATANQGSEATYESGFVIDKFPISRPNLTFSTLTVSNMSPEDSSIYLCSVEEAIYGYTFGSGTRLTVV.

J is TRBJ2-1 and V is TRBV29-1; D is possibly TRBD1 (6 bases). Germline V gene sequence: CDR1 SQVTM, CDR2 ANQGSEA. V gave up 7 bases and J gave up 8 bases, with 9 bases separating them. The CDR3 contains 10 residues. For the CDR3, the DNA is TGCAGCGCTAACAGGGATGAGCAGTTCTTC. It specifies CSANRDEQFF.

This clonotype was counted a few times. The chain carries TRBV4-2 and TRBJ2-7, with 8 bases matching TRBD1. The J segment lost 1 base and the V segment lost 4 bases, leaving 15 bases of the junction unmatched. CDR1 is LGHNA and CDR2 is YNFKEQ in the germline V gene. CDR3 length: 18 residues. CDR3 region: CASSLRLGGTGASYEQYF. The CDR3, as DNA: TGTGCCAGCAGCCTCCGCTTGGGCGGGACAGGTGCTTCCTACGAGCAGTACTTC.